A single sample is the source of the 26 T cell receptor beta chains below, sequenced in a study of post-analysis software for immune sequencing data. Findings and limits, study-wide: Relative to controls, patients had about 5 TRBV segments at higher frequency, with TRBV5-6, TRBV5-1 and TRBV20-1 among these.

The antigens for these receptors are not known. TCR beta cDNA libraries included unique molecular identifiers. TCRdb re-called the PCR reads with MiXCR, one entry per CDR3 protein. Of about 540,000 distinct CDR3 sequences in the sample, 34% were seen once. Sequenced material: blood. Receptor source: a girl under 18 with multiple sclerosis.

This clonotype was seen only a few times. This rearrangement joins TRBV5-1 to TRBJ2-1; the D is unclear. Germline V gives CDR1 SGHRS, CDR2 YFSETQ. The CDR3 totals 14 residues. Trimming left V 4 bases short and J 5 bases short, with 13 bases between. CDR3 amino acids: CASSNPRMNNEQFF. CDR3 nucleotide sequence: TGCGCCAGCAGCAACCCACGGATGAACAATGAGCAGTTCTTC.

This clonotype was observed a single time. This sequence joins TRBV6-5 and TRBJ1-1; D not certain. There are 13 residues in the CDR3. Trimming removed 0 bases from V and 11 bases from J, with 13 bases in between. CDR1 MNHEY and CDR2 SVGAGI come from the germline V gene. CDR3 coding DNA: TGTGCCAGCAGTTACTCAACACGGGGTTGGGCTTTCTTT. Translation: CASSYSTRGWAFF.

The chain carries TRBV11-2 and TRBJ1-1; D is uncertain. This CDR3 region has 13 residues. From germline, CDR1 is SGHAT and CDR2 FQNNGV. With 6 bases removed from V and 5 bases from J, the gap between germline ends came to 13 bases. The CDR3 protein is CASRGIGLTEAFF. The CDR3 DNA reads as TGTGCCAGCAGGGGGATAGGGTTGACTGAAGCTTTCTTT.

In regard to this clonotype: One junction end does not reproduce the germline sequence, and a read error may be involved. The rearrangement links TRBV3-1 to TRBJ2-1, with 11 positions matching TRBD2. CDR3 length: 15 amino acids. Germline V gene lookup returns CDR1 LGHDT and CDR2 YNNKEL (reference sequence). The DNA of the CDR3 is TGCGCCAGCAGCCCCCAGACTAGCGGGGTGAATGAGCAGTTCTTC. This sequence encodes CASSPQTSGVNEQFF.

This clonotype was observed a handful of times. CDR3 DNA: TGTGCCAGCAGCTTATTGAACTTGGGTACGCAGTATTTT. The encoded protein is CASSLLNLGTQYF. The gene calls are TRBV7-8 and TRBJ2-3; D gene uncertain. CDR1 and CDR2 from the germline V gene are SGHVS and FQNEAQ. The CDR3 loop spans 13 amino acids. The V and J ends lost 2 bases and 8 bases respectively, with 11 bases between them.

This chain links TRBV20-1 with TRBJ2-7, with a weak D call TRBD1 (5 bases). The CDR3 consists of 12 residues. The germline CDR1 and CDR2 sequences are DFQATT and SNEGSKA (reference sequence). Between the trimmed V and J ends, which lost 3 bases and 2 bases, there was a span of 8 bases. CDR3 region: CSASQGPYEQYF. The CDR3 DNA sequence: TGCAGTGCTAGCCAGGGTCCCTACGAGCAGTACTTC.

This clonotype was counted only a few times. The rearrangement links TRBV6-5 to TRBJ2-1, with D perhaps TRBD1 or TRBD2 (6 bases each). Trimming removed 0 bases from V and 6 bases from J, with 21 bases in between. This CDR3 comprises 18 residues. Germline CDR1 and CDR2: MNHEY and SVGAGI. The CDR3 coding sequence is TGTGCCAGCAGTTACTCGAAGGTGGGGGGCCCCCGGGCCAATGAGCAGTTCTTC. It is translated as CASSYSKVGGPRANEQFF.

This clonotype was seen more than once but under ten times. V and J are TRBV20-1 and TRBJ1-1, with D maybe TRBD1 (5 bases). V was pared by 1 base and J by 8 bases, with 20 bases between. Germline V gene lookup returns CDR1 DFQATT and CDR2 SNEGSKA (reference sequence). The CDR3 is 15 amino acids. The DNA of the CDR3 is TGCAGTGCTAGAGCCTCAGAGGGGACGCCGGAAGAAGCTTTCTTT. As protein: CSARASEGTPEEAFF.

The V call is TRBV11-2, the J call TRBJ1-1, with D unresolved. Germline CDR1 SGHAT, CDR2 FQNNGV. V was shortened by 3 bases and J by 0 bases, with 11 bases between the two germline ends. The CDR3 is made up of 15 amino acids. CDR3 sequence (DNA): TGTGCCAGCAGCTTTTTGTTGGAGTTGAACACTGAAGCTTTCTTT. Translation gives CASSFLLELNTEAFF.

This chain joins TRBV6-4 and TRBJ2-3, with TRBD2 as a possible D gene (5 bases). V was clipped by 6 bases and J by 2 bases, with 9 bases between them. The germline V gene encodes CDR1 MRHNA and CDR2 SNTAGT. This CDR3 comprises 13 residues. The CDR3 DNA is TGTGCCAGCAGGGAGGTCTTCACAGATACGCAGTATTTT. This sequence encodes CASREVFTDTQYF.

This clonotype was observed a few times. V and J are TRBV9 and TRBJ2-1; D uncertain. The CDR3 totals 15 residues. V lost 5 bases to trimming and J lost 0 bases, with 12 bases between them. CDR1 and CDR2 from the germline V gene are SGDLS and YYNGEE. CDR3 amino acids: CASSGPPSSYNEQFF. The DNA of the CDR3 is TGTGCCAGCAGTGGACCCCCCAGCTCCTACAATGAGCAGTTCTTC.

This clonotype was detected a few times. The CDR3 nucleotides read TGTGCCAGCAGTTTTACAGGGAAAAATTCACCCCTCCACTTT. This gives the protein CASSFTGKNSPLHF. J is TRBJ1-6 and V is TRBV12-3 or TRBV12-4, with D maybe TRBD1 (6 bases). This CDR3 has 14 residues. The ends were cut back, 3 bases at V and 7 bases at J, with 10 bases in the middle.

V and J are TRBV20-1 and TRBJ2-5; D is possibly TRBD1 or TRBD2 (5 bases each). The CDR3 totals 13 residues. Trimming removed 5 bases from V and 4 bases from J, with 14 bases in between. CDR1 DFQATT and CDR2 SNEGSKA come from the germline V gene (reference sequence). CDR3: CSAPPGAGETQYF. DNA of the CDR3: TGCAGTGCTCCGCCCGGGGCGGGAGAGACCCAGTACTTC.

In DNA, the CDR3 is TGTGCCAGCAGCTTGGCGAGTCTTCCCCCATACAATGAGCAGTTCTTC. Amino acid sequence: CASSLASLPPYNEQFF. This rearrangement joins TRBV7-3 to TRBJ2-1; D gene unclear. The CDR3 runs 16 residues. CDR1 and CDR2 from the germline V gene are SGHTA and FQGTGA. Trimming took off 3 bases at V and 4 bases at J, with 16 bases between the two ends.

This sequence joins TRBV7-8 and TRBJ2-5; D might be TRBD2 (6 bases). V was clipped by 0 bases and J by 6 bases, with 11 bases between them. This CDR3 is 14 amino acids long. Per germline, CDR1 SGHVS and CDR2 FQNEAQ. CDR3 sequence: CASSLARGTQTQYF. Here the CDR3 DNA reads TGTGCCAGCAGCTTAGCGCGGGGAACGCAGACCCAGTACTTC.

This clonotype appeared many times. The rearrangement links TRBV2 to TRBJ2-6, with TRBD1 as a possible D gene (6 bases). V dropped 6 bases and J dropped 0 bases, with 18 bases sitting between them. This CDR3 is built from 18 residues. Per germline, CDR1 SNHLY and CDR2 FYNNEI. This CDR3 is CASRGARQVFSGANVLTF. CDR3 coding DNA: TGTGCCAGCAGGGGGGCTCGTCAGGTGTTCTCTGGGGCCAACGTCCTGACTTTC.

This sequence joins TRBV3-1 and TRBJ2-4; D may be TRBD1 or TRBD2 (6 bases each). Germline CDR1 reads LGHDT; CDR2 reads YNNKEL (reference sequence). The V and J ends lost 1 base and 3 bases respectively, with 13 bases between them. This CDR3 comprises 16 residues. The CDR3 protein is CASSQAGAPGKNIQYF. The DNA for the CDR3 is TGTGCCAGCAGCCAAGCGGGGGCGCCGGGCAAAAACATTCAGTACTTC.

The V and J genes are TRBV12-3 or TRBV12-4 and TRBJ1-5, with 7 nucleotides matching TRBD1. With 2 bases clipped from V and 2 bases from J, the junction kept 12 bases outside the gene matches. The CDR3 extends over 18 amino acids. In DNA, the CDR3 is TGTGCCAGCAGTTTACTGACAGGGAGCTCTCGAGGCAATCAGCCCCAGCATTTT. This translates into CASSLLTGSSRGNQPQHF.

The chain carries TRBV4-2 and TRBJ2-5, with TRBD2 identical over 7 bases. In germline, CDR1 is LGHNA, CDR2 YNFKEQ. This CDR3 is 16 amino acids long. Trimming at V came to 0 bases and at J to 2 bases, leaving 6 bases not matched to a gene. CDR3 nucleotides: TGTGCCAGCAGCCAAGATCGAGCGGGGTCGCAAGAGACCCAGTACTTC. Translating it yields CASSQDRAGSQETQYF.

V usage is TRBV10-3 and J usage is TRBJ2-3, with D perhaps matching TRBD2 (5 bases). In germline, CDR1 is ENHRY, CDR2 SYGVKD. V dropped 3 bases and J dropped 4 bases, with 11 bases sitting between them. This CDR3 is built from 14 residues. The chain's CDR3 is CAISDEGRADTQYF. In nucleotides, the CDR3 is TGTGCCATCAGTGATGAAGGGCGGGCAGATACGCAGTATTTT.

The sample holds one count of this clonotype. The chain joins TRBV6-6 to TRBJ1-2, with D possibly being TRBD1 (6 bases). Germline assignment: CDR1 MNHNY and CDR2 SVGAGI (reference sequence). The CDR3 spans 16 residues. The V end lost 4 bases, the J end lost 1 base, and 16 bases lay between the germline ends. Here the CDR3 reads CASSSLDSVNNYGYTF. CDR3 sequence (DNA): TGTGCCAGCAGTTCCTTGGACAGCGTTAATAACTATGGCTACACCTTC.

There are many counts of this clonotype. The chain links TRBV10-2 to TRBJ2-5; no reliable D call. Between the trimmed V and J ends, which lost 2 bases and 2 bases, there was a span of 6 bases. The germline CDR1 and CDR2 sequences are WSHSY and SAAADI. The CDR3 length is 13 residues. For the CDR3, the DNA is TGCGCCAGCAGTGAGGACGATCAAGAGACCCAGTACTTC. Residues: CASSEDDQETQYF.

The chain combines TRBV18 with TRBJ1-1; a weak D match, TRBD1 (5 bases). CDR1 is KGHSH and CDR2 is LQKENI in the germline V gene. This CDR3 is built from 16 residues. V lost 3 bases and J lost 0, with 14 bases in between. CDR3 loop: CASSPGLGGLNTEAFF. CDR3 coding DNA: TGTGCCAGCTCACCCGGGCTCGGGGGTTTGAACACTGAAGCTTTCTTT.

The V call is TRBV27, the J call TRBJ1-2; D unclear. V was trimmed by 3 bases and J by 3 bases, leaving 8 bases between them. The CDR3 sequence is 13 residues long. Germline V gene lookup returns CDR1 MNHEY and CDR2 SMNVEV (reference sequence). The CDR3, as DNA: TGTGCCAGCAGTTTCTCGCGGGACTATGGCTACACCTTC. It specifies CASSFSRDYGYTF.

This clonotype was seen a few times. V usage is TRBV12-3 or TRBV12-4 and J usage is TRBJ2-2; TRBD1 agrees at 8 bases. The V segment lost 7 bases and the J segment 6 bases; nucleotides outside the gene matches: 7. The CDR3 sequence is 14 residues long. This CDR3 is CASTRAGGPGELFF. For the CDR3, the DNA is TGTGCCAGCACTCGGGCAGGGGGCCCCGGGGAGCTGTTTTTT.

The chain couples TRBV14 to TRBJ2-7, with D uncertain. The J call may be incorrect, as the DNA end agrees better with TRBJ2-5. Per germline, CDR1 SGHDN and CDR2 FVKESK. The CDR3 has 14 residues. The CDR3 region has the DNA TGTGCCAGCAGCCAAAGGTACAGACAAGAGACCCAGTACTTC. Protein: CASSQRYRQETQYF.